This T cell receptor beta chain was captured by sequencing in a study of T cells in Graves' hyperthyroidism and ophthalmopathy. Turning to the study itself: The blood sample was taken at first diagnosis, before treatment began. Study-level findings and limits: Within blood appeared most thyroid clonotypes that had expanded above 0.001. A model built on 13 V-J features separated ophthalmopathy from stable hyperthyroidism.

TCR beta CDR3 regions were amplified from RNA transcripts. HTBI primers were the set used in a first-round RT-PCR of the TCR CDR3. TCRdb re-derived calls from the multiplex PCR reads in MiXCR, one entry per CDR3 protein. The profile shows 370,000 or so distinct CDR3 sequences, roughly 14% of them singletons. The CDR3 runs 15 residues. V was trimmed by 4 bases and J by 3 bases, leaving 15 bases between them. Germline loops: CDR1 SNHLY, CDR2 FYNNEI. Ten or more counts support this clonotype. The antigen is undetermined. Patients aged 18 to 65 had newly diagnosed hyperthyroidism of under 2 months' duration.

The genes are TRBV2 and TRBJ2-5; possible D gene TRBD1, 7 bases. This clonotype was obtained from a woman in her late teens or twenties with Graves' hyperthyroidism that later progressed to Graves' ophthalmopathy. The sequenced sample consisted of blood. The CDR3, as DNA: TGTGCCAGCAGTGTGTCCAGGGGGGCGGAAGAGACCCAGTACTTC. Translation gives CASSVSRGAEETQYF.